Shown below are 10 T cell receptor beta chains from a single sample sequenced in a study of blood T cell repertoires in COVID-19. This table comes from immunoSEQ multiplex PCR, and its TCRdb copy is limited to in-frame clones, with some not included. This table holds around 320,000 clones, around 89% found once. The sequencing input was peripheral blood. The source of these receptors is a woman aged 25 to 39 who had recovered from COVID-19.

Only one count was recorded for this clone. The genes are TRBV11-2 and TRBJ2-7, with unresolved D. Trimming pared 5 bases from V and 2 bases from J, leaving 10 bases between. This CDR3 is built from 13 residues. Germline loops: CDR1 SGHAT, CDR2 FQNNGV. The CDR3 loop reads CASSVGRAYEQYF. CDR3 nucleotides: TGTGCCAGCAGCGTAGGCCGAGCCTACGAGCAGTACTTC.

CDR3 bases: TGTGCCACCAGTGATCCGGCTCCTAGCGGGGGTCTCAATGAGCAGTTCTTC. Translating gives CATSDPAPSGGLNEQFF. The chain joins TRBV24-1 to TRBJ2-1, with 10 bases identical to TRBD2. Germline CDR1 KGHDR, CDR2 SFDVKD. The CDR3 contains 17 residues. V shed 3 bases and J 6 bases; nucleotides not matched to a gene: 10.

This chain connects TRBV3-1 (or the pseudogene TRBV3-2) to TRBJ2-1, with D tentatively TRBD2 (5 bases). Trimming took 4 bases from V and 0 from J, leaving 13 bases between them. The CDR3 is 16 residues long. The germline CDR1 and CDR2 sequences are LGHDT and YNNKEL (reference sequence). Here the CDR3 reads CASSLEGLYSYNEQFF. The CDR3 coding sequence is TGTGCCAGCAGCCTTGAAGGACTTTACTCCTACAATGAGCAGTTCTTC.

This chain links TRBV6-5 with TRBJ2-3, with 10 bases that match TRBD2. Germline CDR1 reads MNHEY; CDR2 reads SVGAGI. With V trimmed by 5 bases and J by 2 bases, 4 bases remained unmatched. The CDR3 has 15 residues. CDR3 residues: CASSRLAGPTDTQYF. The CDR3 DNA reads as TGTGCCAGCAGTAGACTAGCGGGCCCCACAGATACGCAGTATTTT.

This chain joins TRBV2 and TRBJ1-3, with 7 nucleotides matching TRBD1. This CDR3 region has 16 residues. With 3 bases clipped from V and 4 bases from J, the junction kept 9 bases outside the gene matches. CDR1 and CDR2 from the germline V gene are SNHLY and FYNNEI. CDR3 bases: TGTGCCAGCAGTGATCAGGGGGGCTTTTCGGGAAACACCATATATTTT. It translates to CASSDQGGFSGNTIYF.

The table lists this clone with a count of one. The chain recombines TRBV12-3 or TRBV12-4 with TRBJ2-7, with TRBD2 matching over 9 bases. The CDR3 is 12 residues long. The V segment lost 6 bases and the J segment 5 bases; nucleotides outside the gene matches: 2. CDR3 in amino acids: CASSAGGNEQYF. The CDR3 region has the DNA TGTGCCAGCAGCGCGGGGGGGAACGAGCAGTACTTC.

The CDR3, as DNA: TGTGCCAGCAGTTCGGGGAGGCACGAGCAGTACTTC. This gives the protein CASSSGRHEQYF. The chain combines TRBV28 with TRBJ2-7; possible D gene TRBD2, 6 bases. Trimming took off 4 bases at V and 5 bases at J, with 9 bases between the two ends. The CDR3 runs 12 residues. Germline V gene data show CDR1 as MDHEN and CDR2 as SYDVKM.

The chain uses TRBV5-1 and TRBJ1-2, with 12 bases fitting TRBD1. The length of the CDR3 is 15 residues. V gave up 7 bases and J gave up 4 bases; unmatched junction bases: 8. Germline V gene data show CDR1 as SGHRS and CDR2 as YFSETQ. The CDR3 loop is CASRTGTGGAYGYTF. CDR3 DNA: TGCGCCAGCCGTACCGGGACAGGGGGCGCCTATGGCTACACCTTC.

Here the CDR3 DNA reads TGTGCCAGCAGTGGGGGCCCGAACACTGAAGCTTTCTTT. Its protein is CASSGGPNTEAFF. The chain carries TRBV12-3 or TRBV12-4 and TRBJ1-1, with a possible D match to TRBD1 (6 bases). The CDR3 runs to 13 residues. Between the trimmed V and J ends, which lost 5 bases and 1 base, there was a span of 8 bases.

CDR3 loop: CASGTGRSYEQYF. In nucleotides, the CDR3 is TGTGCCAGCGGTACAGGGCGGTCCTACGAGCAGTACTTC. The chain couples TRBV12-3 or TRBV12-4 to TRBJ2-7; the D gene is possibly TRBD1 (6 bases). This CDR3 contains 13 residues. V lost 8 bases, J lost 1 base, and 12 bases lay in between.